One sample yielded the 18 T cell receptor beta chains listed below, sequenced in a study of T cells after yellow fever vaccination. TCRdb fed the 5' RACE reads into MiXCR, producing one record per CDR3 protein. The sample has 500,000 to 650,000 distinct CDR3 sequences; around a sixth are singletons. The material was PBMCs, obtained 5 days after the first yellow fever vaccination. These receptors were taken from a man aged 18 to 30 who received the YFV17D yellow fever vaccine.

Ten or more counts support this clonotype. The chain combines TRBV6-2 or TRBV6-3 with TRBJ1-1; no clear D. Trimming cost V 2 bases and J 0 bases, with 1 base left between them. Germline CDR1 MNHEY, CDR2 SVGEGT. This CDR3 contains 12 residues. The CDR3 region is CASSYMNTEAFF. The CDR3 nucleotides read TGTGCCAGCAGTTACATGAACACTGAAGCTTTCTTT.

There are a few counts of this clonotype. The V and J genes are TRBV4-1 and TRBJ2-3, with D possibly called TRBD1 or TRBD2 (6 bases each). Trimming stripped 1 base from V and 14 bases from J, with 19 bases between. The CDR3 loop spans 14 amino acids. Germline V gene data show CDR1 as MGHRA and CDR2 as YSYEKL. This chain's CDR3 is CASSQVGAPGGLYF. CDR3 DNA: TGCGCCAGCAGCCAAGTGGGGGCACCCGGGGGTCTGTATTTT.

The V gene is TRBV4-3, the J gene TRBJ2-7; tentative D call: TRBD2 (6 bases). V was trimmed by 0 bases and J by 2 bases, leaving 11 bases between them. The CDR3 consists of 15 residues. Germline CDR1 reads LGHNA; CDR2 reads YSLEER. The CDR3 reads CASSQDRRGAYEQYF. DNA for the CDR3: TGCGCCAGCAGCCAAGATAGGCGGGGAGCCTACGAGCAGTACTTC.

This clonotype turned up a few times. The J gene is TRBJ1-1, the V gene TRBV9; no reliable D call. The CDR3 sequence is 16 residues long. Germline V gene data show CDR1 as SGDLS and CDR2 as YYNGEE. V dropped 4 bases and J dropped 1 base, with 17 bases sitting between them. CDR3 region: CASSPDLTGGNTEAFF. The CDR3 region has the DNA TGTGCCAGCAGCCCAGATCTGACGGGAGGGAACACTGAAGCTTTCTTT.

This rearrangement joins TRBV4-1 to TRBJ1-1; D is unresolved. Trimming took off 1 base at V and 1 base at J, with 16 bases between the two ends. The CDR3 contains 17 residues. Germline lookup yields CDR1 MGHRA and CDR2 YSYEKL. In DNA form, the CDR3 reads TGCGCCAGCAGCCAAGTCATGCGTCTGTTGCGGAACACTGAAGCTTTCTTT. Amino acids: CASSQVMRLLRNTEAFF.

V and J are TRBV5-5 and TRBJ2-5; D unclear. Germline assignment: CDR1 SGHKS and CDR2 YYEKEE (reference sequence). The CDR3 consists of 14 residues. V dropped 0 bases and J dropped 3 bases, with 9 bases sitting between them. As DNA, the CDR3 is TGTGCCAGCAGCTTGGCCTGGCCCAAAGAGACCCAGTACTTC. It translates to CASSLAWPKETQYF.

This clonotype turned up a few times. The rearrangement uses TRBV7-2 and TRBJ2-1, with D tentatively TRBD1 (5 bases). The V end was cut by 1 base, the J end by 7 bases, with 11 bases between. The CDR3 runs to 14 residues. The germline gives CDR1 SGHTA, CDR2 FQGNSA. In DNA form, the CDR3 reads TGTGCCAGCAGCTTAGTGTCAGGGTTGAATGAGCAGTTCTTC. It translates to CASSLVSGLNEQFF.

This clonotype was seen many times. The chain is built from TRBV5-1 and TRBJ2-5; a possible D gene is TRBD1 (5 bases). The CDR3 totals 13 residues. Germline-derived CDR1 and CDR2 are SGHRS and YFSETQ. The V end lost 0 bases, the J end lost 5 bases, and 8 bases lay between the germline ends. Here the CDR3 DNA reads TGCGCCAGCAGCTTGGGGGGCGAGGAGACCCAGTACTTC. This translates into CASSLGGEETQYF.

The chain employs TRBV20-1 and TRBJ2-4; perhaps D is TRBD1 or TRBD2 (5 bases each). Germline V gene sequence: CDR1 DFQATT, CDR2 SNEGSKA (reference sequence). CDR3 size: 14 residues. V was trimmed by 5 bases and J by 4 bases, leaving 15 bases between them. In DNA, the CDR3 is TGCAGTGCTCCGAAAGGGTGGGGGAAAAACATTCAGTACTTC. This translates into CSAPKGWGKNIQYF.

The genes are TRBV5-4 and TRBJ2-1; D gene ambiguous. V was clipped by 4 bases and J by 2 bases, with 16 bases between them. This CDR3 spans 16 amino acids. The germline gives CDR1 SGHNT, CDR2 YYREEE (reference sequence). The CDR3 coding sequence is TGTGCCAGCAGCCGAGGTAATAGCCATACCTACAATGAGCAGTTCTTC. The encoded protein is CASSRGNSHTYNEQFF. The variable domain in full, with the rest retrieved from reference TRBV5-4 and TRBJ2-1, is ETGVTQSPTHLIKTRGQQVTLRCSSQSGHNTVSWYQQALGQGPQFIFQYYREEENGRGNFPPRFSGLQFPNYSSELNVNALELDDSALYLCASSRGNSHTYNEQFFGPGTRLTVL.

There are many counts of this clonotype. The chain recombines TRBV11-2 with TRBJ1-1; weak D call: TRBD1 (6 bases). This CDR3 comprises 14 residues. The germline gives CDR1 SGHAT, CDR2 FQNNGV. Trimming removed 3 bases from V and 3 bases from J, with 11 bases in between. CDR3 nucleotide sequence: TGTGCCAGCAGCTTCGGACAGTACTACACTGAAGCTTTCTTT. This gives the protein CASSFGQYYTEAFF.

A few counts support this clonotype. The chain has TRBV6-6 and TRBJ1-2; 8 bases fit TRBD1. The length of the CDR3 is 13 residues. CDR1 and CDR2 from the germline V gene are MNHNY and SVGAGI (reference sequence). J was trimmed by 8 bases and V by 2 bases; bases with no gene match: 4. For the CDR3, the DNA is TGTGCCAGCAGTTACGGGACAGGCGAGGGCTACACCTTC. Translating it yields CASSYGTGEGYTF.

The genes are TRBV18 and TRBJ1-3; D uncertain. V was shortened by 5 bases and J by 7 bases, with 12 bases between the two germline ends. The CDR3 has 13 amino acids. Germline loops: CDR1 KGHSH, CDR2 LQKENI. The CDR3 loop reads CASSKDGPNTIYF. In nucleotides, the CDR3 is TGTGCCAGCTCAAAGGACGGCCCGAACACCATATATTTT.

This clonotype was recorded a few times. The genes are TRBV4-3 and TRBJ2-1, with a weak D call TRBD1 (6 bases). The CDR3 sequence is 14 residues long. The ends were cut back, 3 bases at V and 5 bases at J, with 11 bases in the middle. Germline V CDR1 and CDR2: LGHNA, YSLEER. CDR3 residues: CASSQGAPNNEQFF. CDR3 DNA: TGCGCCAGCAGCCAGGGGGCGCCGAACAATGAGCAGTTCTTC.

The V call is TRBV20-1, the J call TRBJ2-7; 7 positions agree with TRBD1. CDR1 DFQATT and CDR2 SNEGSKA come from the germline V gene (reference sequence). The length of the CDR3 is 14 residues. With 5 bases clipped from V and 1 base from J, the junction kept 8 bases outside the gene matches. The CDR3 nucleotides read TGCAGTGCTGGAAGACAGGGAGCGTCCTACGAGCAGTACTTC. This codes for CSAGRQGASYEQYF.

There are a few counts of this clonotype. The CDR3 loop is CASSSTGADTDTQYF. The DNA for the CDR3 is TGTGCCAGCAGCTCCACAGGGGCTGACACAGATACGCAGTATTTT. The chain carries TRBV7-6 and TRBJ2-3; TRBD1 agrees at 7 bases. The CDR3 contains 15 residues. The V segment lost 4 bases and the J segment 2 bases; nucleotides outside the gene matches: 6. The germline gives CDR1 SGHVS, CDR2 FNYEAQ.

This clonotype has only one observation. The chain recombines TRBV5-1 with TRBJ2-1; 8 bases are shared with TRBD2. Per the germline V gene, CDR1 is SGHRS and CDR2 is YFSETQ. The CDR3 runs to 15 residues. V lost 3 bases to trimming and J lost 6 bases; unmatched junction nucleotides: 8. CDR3 amino acids: CASSSGLAIINEQFF. The CDR3 DNA reads TGCGCCAGCAGCTCTGGACTAGCAATAATCAATGAGCAGTTCTTC.

The CDR3 DNA follows: TGTGCCAGCAGCTTACGGGACAGACGCACAGATACGCAGTATTTT. Protein product: CASSLRDRRTDTQYF. This chain uses TRBV7-3 with TRBJ2-3; 7 positions agree with TRBD1. The J segment lost 1 base and the V segment lost 2 bases, leaving 3 bases of the junction unmatched. This CDR3 region has 15 residues. Germline V gene lookup returns CDR1 SGHTA and CDR2 FQGTGA.